A single sample gave rise to the 31 T cell receptor beta chains below, sequenced in a study of blood T cell repertoires in COVID-19. The repertoire was sequenced with immunoSEQ multiplex PCR; TCRdb's copy has only in-frame clones and lacks some. The table records about 230,000 clones, about nine tenths of them present only once. The specimen was peripheral blood. Receptor source: a man under 40 with COVID-19, enrolled during active disease.

CDR3 region: CASEVAGNTIYF. The CDR3 region has the DNA TGTGCCAGCGAGGTGGCAGGGAACACCATATATTTT. The gene calls are TRBV12-3 or TRBV12-4 and TRBJ1-3; TRBD1 might be the D (5 bases). The V end lost 8 bases, the J end lost 7 bases, and 12 bases lay between the germline ends. The CDR3 runs to 12 residues.

The chain employs TRBV28 and TRBJ2-2; 9 bases match TRBD1. The length of the CDR3 is 15 residues. Germline V gene lookup returns CDR1 MDHEN and CDR2 SYDVKM. V shed 6 bases and J 5 bases; nucleotides not matched to a gene: 7. The DNA for the CDR3 is TGTGCCAGCAGCTCGGGACAGGGTAGTACCGGGGAGCTGTTTTTT. Encoded protein: CASSSGQGSTGELFF.

Only one count was recorded for this clone. The chain is built from TRBV5-1 and TRBJ2-7, with TRBD2 matching over 15 bases. The V gene's germline CDR1 is SGHRS and CDR2 YFSETQ. This CDR3 spans 18 amino acids. V shed 2 bases and J 4 bases; nucleotides not matched to a gene: 10. CDR3: CASSFRTSGGAYYYEQYF. CDR3 in DNA: TGCGCCAGCAGCTTCCGGACTAGCGGGGGGGCGTATTATTACGAGCAGTACTTC.

This clone appeared many times. The chain uses TRBV20-1 and TRBJ1-6, with 7 bases aligning to TRBD1. After removal of 3 bases from V and 7 bases from J, the junction contained 6 bases not matched to a gene. The germline V gene has CDR1 DFQATT and CDR2 SNEGSKA (reference sequence). The CDR3 consists of 14 residues. CDR3 residues: CSASPGQENSPLHF. The CDR3 nucleotides read TGCAGTGCTAGTCCCGGACAGGAAAATTCACCCCTCCACTTT.

The chain employs TRBV4-1 and TRBJ2-3, with D possibly being TRBD2 (6 bases). The CDR3 has 19 residues. Germline loops: CDR1 MGHRA, CDR2 YSYEKL. With 0 bases removed from V and 3 bases from J, the gap between germline ends came to 22 bases. CDR3 sequence reads: CASSQDVFLRPEGTDTQYF. CDR3 sequence (DNA): TGCGCCAGCAGCCAAGATGTCTTTTTGCGTCCGGAGGGTACAGATACGCAGTATTTT.

This clone occurred once. V gene TRBV5-4 combines with J gene TRBJ1-4; 10 nucleotides line up with TRBD1. Trimming cost V 4 bases and J 7 bases; bases outside gene matches: 4. CDR3 size: 14 residues. The germline V gene has CDR1 SGHNT and CDR2 YYREEE (reference sequence). DNA of the CDR3: TGTGCCAGCAGCAGACAGGGGGCGCTTGAAAAACTGTTTTTT. Protein sequence: CASSRQGALEKLFF.

The rearrangement joins TRBV11-2 to TRBJ2-1, with TRBD2 matching 13 bases. Trimming at V came to 5 bases and at J to 10 bases, leaving 8 bases not matched to a gene. The CDR3 length is 15 residues. The germline V gene has CDR1 SGHAT and CDR2 FQNNGV. Here the CDR3 reads CASSKRTSGGGEQFF. Here the CDR3 DNA reads TGTGCCAGCAGCAAGAGGACTAGCGGGGGAGGGGAGCAGTTCTTC. The whole variable domain, filled in from reference TRBV11-2 and TRBJ2-1, reads EAGVAQSPRYKIIEKRQSVAFWCNPISGHATLYWYQQILGQGPKLLIQFQNNGVVDDSQLPKDRFSAERLKGVDSTLKIQPAKLEDSAVYLCASSKRTSGGGEQFFGPGTRLTVL.

This clone showed up just once. The V call is TRBV25-1, the J call TRBJ1-1, with a weak D call TRBD1 (6 bases). Trimming pared 2 bases from V and 4 bases from J, leaving 14 bases between. This CDR3 is built from 15 residues. Germline CDR1 MGHDK, CDR2 SYGVNS. CDR3 in amino acids: CASSEEGGGITEAFF. The CDR3, as DNA: TGTGCCAGCAGTGAAGAGGGGGGAGGGATCACTGAAGCTTTCTTT.

The chain uses TRBV9 and TRBJ1-1; D perhaps matches TRBD1 (6 bases). Trimming left V 0 bases short and J 1 base short, with 7 bases between. Germline V gene sequence: CDR1 SGDLS, CDR2 YYNGEE. This CDR3 spans 14 amino acids. The CDR3 sequence is CASSVGTANTEAFF. Here the CDR3 DNA reads TGTGCCAGCAGCGTAGGGACAGCGAACACTGAAGCTTTCTTT.

The chain has TRBV29-1 and TRBJ1-2, with 9 bases fitting TRBD1. V dropped 0 bases and J dropped 4; count of bases not matched to a gene: 6. This CDR3 has 15 residues. Germline CDR1 is SQVTM and CDR2 is ANQGSEA. The CDR3 is CSVEDHRGRSYGYTF. The CDR3 DNA reads TGCAGCGTTGAAGACCACAGGGGGCGGAGCTATGGCTACACCTTC.

V is TRBV28 and J is TRBJ1-2, with D tentatively TRBD1 (5 bases). The CDR3 covers 13 residues. Between the trimmed V and J ends, which lost 6 bases and 4 bases, there was a span of 12 bases. Germline V gene lookup returns CDR1 MDHEN and CDR2 SYDVKM. This chain's CDR3 is CASRNRHPYGYTF. The CDR3 DNA follows: TGTGCCAGCAGGAACAGGCACCCCTATGGCTACACCTTC.

The chain recombines TRBV5-1 with TRBJ1-3; D might be TRBD1 (6 bases). Germline V gene data show CDR1 as SGHRS and CDR2 as YFSETQ. The CDR3 contains 15 residues. V lost 2 bases and J 4 bases, leaving 13 bases between the germline ends. The CDR3 nucleotides read TGCGCCAGCAGCTTACCTACAGGGTCAGGAAACACCATATATTTT. Translating it yields CASSLPTGSGNTIYF.

The rearrangement joins TRBV11-3 to TRBJ1-3; 8 bases match TRBD1. Germline assignment: CDR1 SGHNT and CDR2 YENEEA. The CDR3 extends over 15 amino acids. V shed 4 bases and J 3 bases; nucleotides not matched to a gene: 5. For the CDR3, the DNA is TGTGCCAGCAGCTCCGGACAGGGTGATGGAAACACCATATATTTT. Translating gives CASSSGQGDGNTIYF.

The chain is built from TRBV5-5 and TRBJ1-1, with 8 bases fitting TRBD1. The ends lost 1 base at V and 0 bases at J; junction bases unmatched: 11. From germline, CDR1 is SGHKS and CDR2 YYEKEE (reference sequence). The CDR3 covers 18 residues. The CDR3 loop reads CASSLLLWTGTMNTEAFF. The CDR3 region has the DNA TGTGCCAGCAGCTTGCTTCTATGGACAGGGACCATGAACACTGAAGCTTTCTTT.

CDR3 sequence reads: CASSPNRGATEAFF. The CDR3 DNA is TGTGCCAGCTCACCAAACAGGGGTGCCACTGAAGCTTTCTTT. The V call is TRBV18, the J call TRBJ1-1, with TRBD1 matching 7 bases. Per germline, CDR1 KGHSH and CDR2 LQKENI. The CDR3 spans 14 residues. V trimming: 2 bases; J trimming: 4 bases; junction bases outside the gene matches: 4.

J is TRBJ2-1 and V is TRBV19; the match to TRBD2 covers 11 bases. V shed 8 bases and J 6 bases; nucleotides not matched to a gene: 9. The CDR3 loop spans 15 amino acids. Germline assignment: CDR1 LNHDA and CDR2 SQIVND (reference sequence). CDR3 amino acids: CASENSGRAANEQFF. The CDR3 bases are TGTGCCAGTGAAAATAGCGGGAGGGCCGCCAATGAGCAGTTCTTC.

The J gene is TRBJ2-2, the V gene TRBV24-1; TRBD2 matches at 9 bases. This CDR3 is built from 18 residues. Per germline, CDR1 KGHDR and CDR2 SFDVKD. After removal of 6 bases from V and 1 base from J, the junction contained 11 bases not matched to a gene. The CDR3 DNA reads TGTGCCACCAGTACCCGGCTTACACTAGCGGGGAACACCGGGGAGCTGTTTTTT. Amino acid sequence: CATSTRLTLAGNTGELFF.

V usage is TRBV9 and J usage is TRBJ2-1; maybe TRBD1 (5 bases). Germline CDR1 is SGDLS and CDR2 is YYNGEE. Trimming removed 1 base at V and 0 bases at J, with 11 bases between. The CDR3 has 16 amino acids. CDR3 loop: CASSVRQITSYNEQFF. DNA of the CDR3: TGTGCCAGCAGCGTACGACAGATAACCTCCTACAATGAGCAGTTCTTC.

V and J are TRBV18 and TRBJ1-2; the D is unclear. CDR1 and CDR2 from the germline V gene are KGHSH and LQKENI. V shed 2 bases and J shed 2 bases, with 12 bases lying between them. The CDR3 is 15 amino acids. CDR3 loop: CASSPMENRNYGYTF. In nucleotides, the CDR3 is TGTGCCAGCTCACCAATGGAGAATCGAAACTATGGCTACACCTTC.

The V and J genes are TRBV6-5 and TRBJ1-2, with TRBD1 as a possible D gene (5 bases). The germline CDR1 and CDR2 sequences are MNHEY and SVGAGI. The CDR3 runs to 13 residues. Trimming stripped 7 bases from V and 4 bases from J, with 13 bases between. CDR3: CASTPRQLYGYTF. The DNA for the CDR3 is TGTGCCAGCACTCCAAGACAGCTCTATGGCTACACCTTC.

This chain uses TRBV27 with TRBJ2-7; D is unclear. CDR3 length equals 13 residues. The germline gives CDR1 MNHEY, CDR2 SMNVEV (reference sequence). Deletions cut 3 bases from V and 2 bases from J, with 8 bases between. The CDR3 loop is CASSLRPPYEQYF. CDR3 in DNA: TGTGCCAGCAGTTTGCGTCCGCCCTACGAGCAGTACTTC.

This clone was found once. This chain uses TRBV9 with TRBJ2-2; 11 nucleotides agree with TRBD2. This CDR3 spans 18 amino acids. The V segment lost 4 bases and the J segment 4 bases; nucleotides outside the gene matches: 12. The germline V gene encodes CDR1 SGDLS and CDR2 YYNGEE. Here the CDR3 reads CASSPQVPLAGVTGELFF. The CDR3 DNA sequence: TGTGCCAGCAGCCCCCAAGTCCCACTAGCGGGGGTCACCGGGGAGCTGTTTTTT.

This clone was picked up one time. V usage is TRBV7-9 and J usage is TRBJ2-2, with 7 bases aligning to TRBD2. After removal of 0 bases from V and 7 bases from J, the junction contained 5 bases not matched to a gene. Germline CDR1 is SEHNR and CDR2 is FQNEAQ (reference sequence). The CDR3 runs to 15 residues. The CDR3 DNA reads TGTGCCAGCAGCTTAGCTCCCGCGGGAGTCGGGGAGCTGTTTTTT. Encoded protein: CASSLAPAGVGELFF.

The V call is TRBV25-1, the J call TRBJ1-6; weak D call: TRBD1 (6 bases). CDR1 is MGHDK, CDR2 SYGVNS, per germline. Trimming cost V 3 bases and J 3 bases, with 12 bases left between them. The CDR3 sequence is 16 residues long. The CDR3 DNA sequence: TGTGCCAGCAGTGAGGCGGGGGCGAACTATAATTCACCCCTCCACTTT. Its protein is CASSEAGANYNSPLHF.

The chain combines TRBV5-1 with TRBJ2-1; D is unclear. Germline CDR1 SGHRS, CDR2 YFSETQ. The CDR3 loop spans 13 amino acids. V lost 4 bases to trimming and J lost 4 bases, with 9 bases between them. The CDR3 region is CASSMGTYNEQFF. The CDR3 nucleotides are TGCGCCAGCAGCATGGGAACATACAATGAGCAGTTCTTC.

This clone was detected only once. The rearrangement uses TRBV18 and TRBJ1-5, with TRBD1 matching over 8 bases. The V segment lost 3 bases and the J segment 7 bases; nucleotides outside the gene matches: 5. Germline V gene data show CDR1 as KGHSH and CDR2 as LQKENI. The CDR3 contains 14 residues. The CDR3 nucleotides are TGTGCCAGCTCACCGGACAGGGCGGACCAGCCCCAGCATTTT. Amino acid sequence: CASSPDRADQPQHF.

CDR3 protein: CASSPRGQPNQPQHF. The CDR3, as DNA: TGTGCCAGCAGCCCGAGGGGACAGCCTAATCAGCCCCAGCATTTT. The chain joins TRBV9 to TRBJ1-5; 7 bases are a match to TRBD1. The CDR3 spans 15 residues. Germline-derived CDR1 and CDR2 are SGDLS and YYNGEE. The junction had 8 bases not matched to a gene; V was cut back by 4 bases and J by 4 bases. Variable domain in full (rest from reference TRBV9 and TRBJ1-5): DSGVTQTPKHLITATGQRVTLRCSPRSGDLSVYWYQQSLDQGLQFLIQYYNGEERAKGNILERFSAQQFPDLHSELNLSSLELGDSALYFCASSPRGQPNQPQHFGDGTRLSIL.

The chain is built from TRBV11-2 and TRBJ1-2; 7 bases fit TRBD1. With 6 bases clipped from V and 8 bases from J, the junction kept 9 bases outside the gene matches. The CDR3 runs 13 residues. Germline CDR1 SGHAT, CDR2 FQNNGV. The DNA for the CDR3 is TGTGCCAGCAGGACCACAGGGGTTGGAGGCTACACCTTC. This encodes CASRTTGVGGYTF.

This sequence joins TRBV10-3 and TRBJ1-1; 8 bases agree with TRBD1. V lost 5 bases and J lost 2; bases outside the gene matches: 4. Looked up from germline, CDR1 is ENHRY and CDR2 is SYGVKD. The CDR3 length is 14 residues. The CDR3 bases are TGTGCCATCAGTTCGGACAGGGCAAACACTGAAGCTTTCTTT. Residues: CAISSDRANTEAFF.

The chain employs TRBV7-3 and TRBJ1-5, with D possibly TRBD1 on 5 matching bases. Germline V CDR1 and CDR2: SGHTA, FQGTGA. The CDR3 length is 13 residues. V dropped 7 bases and J dropped 3 bases, with 10 bases sitting between them. The CDR3 sequence is CASTQDPNQPQHF. The CDR3 bases are TGTGCCAGCACACAGGACCCCAATCAGCCCCAGCATTTT.

The CDR3 region is CASRQGGYEQYF. The CDR3 coding sequence is TGTGCCAGCCGGCAGGGAGGATACGAGCAGTACTTC. The chain is built from TRBV2 and TRBJ2-7; tentative D call: TRBD2 (6 bases). CDR1 is SNHLY, CDR2 FYNNEI, per germline. This CDR3 spans 12 amino acids. V was shortened by 8 bases and J by 4 bases, with 12 bases between the two germline ends.